The 22 T cell receptor beta chains reported below all come from one sample, sequenced in a study of blood T cell repertoires in COVID-19. Produced via immunoSEQ multiplex PCR; TCRdb's table is partial and in-frame only. This repertoire shows 45,000 to 60,000 clones, 75% to 90% found once; its top ten account for roughly 15%. Input material: peripheral blood. The receptors derive from a human donor in a cohort sampled during active COVID-19.

This chain links TRBV7-9 with TRBJ1-1, with a tentative D call TRBD1 (5 bases). This CDR3 comprises 16 residues. V was pared by 3 bases and J by 3 bases, with 17 bases between. Germline V gene lookup returns CDR1 SEHNR and CDR2 FQNEAQ (reference sequence). CDR3: CASSFGGAVIDTEAFF. The CDR3 DNA reads as TGTGCCAGCAGCTTCGGAGGGGCGGTAATCGACACTGAAGCTTTCTTT.

The V and J genes are TRBV5-1 and TRBJ2-3; TRBD1 agrees at 7 bases. The CDR3 sequence is 14 residues long. Germline-derived CDR1 and CDR2 are SGHRS and YFSETQ. The V and J ends lost 7 bases and 2 bases, in that order; junction bases with no gene match: 7. CDR3 region: CASGLTGPTDTQYF. The CDR3 DNA is TGCGCCAGCGGACTGACAGGGCCCACAGATACGCAGTATTTT.

The J gene is TRBJ2-2, the V gene TRBV19, with D possibly matching TRBD2 (5 bases). This CDR3 comprises 14 residues. Germline V lookup: CDR1 LNHDA, CDR2 SQIVND (reference sequence). V shed 3 bases and J shed 4 bases, with 9 bases lying between them. DNA of the CDR3: TGTGCCAGTAGTATTGGTGGGAGCACCGGGGAGCTGTTTTTT. This codes for CASSIGGSTGELFF. Combining the CDR3 with reference TRBV19 and TRBJ2-2 gives the whole variable domain DGGITQSPKYLFRKEGQNVTLSCEQNLNHDAMYWYRQDPGQGLRLIYYSQIVNDFQKGDIAEGYSVSREKKESFPLTVTSAQKNPTAFYLCASSIGGSTGELFFGEGSRLTVL.

In its sample, this clone was seen once. This sequence joins TRBV13 and TRBJ1-6, with a possible D match to TRBD1 (6 bases). Germline loops: CDR1 PRHDT, CDR2 FYEKMQ (reference sequence). CDR3 length: 15 amino acids. V was pared by 6 bases and J by 1 base, with 10 bases between. As DNA, the CDR3 is TGTGCCAGCAGTCTACAGGGTTCCTATAATTCACCCCTCCACTTT. Protein: CASSLQGSYNSPLHF.

The rearrangement joins TRBV3-1 (or the pseudogene TRBV3-2) to TRBJ1-1; no reliable D call. CDR1 and CDR2 from the germline V gene are LGHDT and YNNKEL (reference sequence). The V end lost 3 bases, the J end lost 7 bases, and 6 bases lay between the germline ends. The CDR3 is 11 residues long. The DNA of the CDR3 is TGTGCCAGCAGCCACGGCGGTGAAGCTTTCTTT. Its protein is CASSHGGEAFF.

The chain joins TRBV10-1 to TRBJ2-3, with TRBD1 as a possible D gene (5 bases). The V and J ends lost 4 bases and 0 bases respectively, with 8 bases between them. Germline V gene data show CDR1 as WNHNN and CDR2 as SYGVQD (reference sequence). This CDR3 has 14 residues. The CDR3 DNA is TGCGCCAGCAGTGTGACAGCTAGCACAGATACGCAGTATTTT. Protein sequence: CASSVTASTDTQYF.

The genes are TRBV19 and TRBJ1-2, with a tentative D call TRBD1 (6 bases). Germline values: CDR1 LNHDA, CDR2 SQIVND (reference sequence). Trimming left V 2 bases short and J 0 bases short, with 10 bases between. The CDR3 covers 15 residues. The CDR3 DNA is TGTGCCAGTAGTATACGGACAGTAGCTAACTATGGCTACACCTTC. Residues: CASSIRTVANYGYTF.

This sequence joins TRBV6-5 and TRBJ1-2; no reliable D call. CDR1 is MNHEY and CDR2 is SVGAGI in the germline V gene. The length of the CDR3 is 13 residues. V dropped 6 bases and J dropped 6 bases, with 14 bases sitting between them. This CDR3 reads CASRGTGKDGYTF. In DNA, the CDR3 is TGTGCCAGCAGAGGCACCGGGAAGGATGGCTACACCTTC.

This clone was found a few times. This chain connects TRBV19 to TRBJ2-5, with D possibly being TRBD2 (6 bases). The CDR3 has 15 amino acids. Per germline, CDR1 LNHDA and CDR2 SQIVND (reference sequence). Trimming pared 3 bases from V and 5 bases from J, leaving 16 bases between. The CDR3 sequence is CASSMGLAFHETQYF. For the CDR3, the DNA is TGTGCCAGTAGTATGGGACTTGCATTCCACGAGACCCAGTACTTC.

The chain recombines TRBV19 with TRBJ2-7; 14 bases are a match to TRBD2. Per the germline V gene, CDR1 is LNHDA and CDR2 is SQIVND (reference sequence). After removal of 5 bases from V and 4 bases from J, the junction contained 4 bases not matched to a gene. The CDR3 loop spans 15 amino acids. The CDR3 loop reads CASSPRLAGGYEQYF. The DNA of the CDR3 is TGTGCCAGTAGTCCGCGACTAGCGGGAGGGTACGAGCAGTACTTC.

The chain combines TRBV7-9 with TRBJ1-1; TRBD1 might be the D (6 bases). V was cut by 1 base and J by 4 bases, with 16 bases left in between. This CDR3 spans 16 amino acids. The germline V gene encodes CDR1 SEHNR and CDR2 FQNEAQ (reference sequence). The CDR3 region is CASSLGQGQRLTEAFF. The CDR3 DNA reads TGTGCCAGCAGCTTAGGTCAGGGGCAGCGTCTCACTGAAGCTTTCTTT.

V usage is TRBV19 and J usage is TRBJ1-2, with D perhaps TRBD1 (5 bases). Deletions cut 6 bases from V and 0 bases from J, with 14 bases between. The CDR3 sequence is 15 residues long. Germline CDR1 is LNHDA and CDR2 is SQIVND (reference sequence). In DNA, the CDR3 is TGTGCCAGTAGCCCGGCGGACACGACTAACTATGGCTACACCTTC. Translating it yields CASSPADTTNYGYTF.

The chain uses TRBV7-9 and TRBJ2-2; no definite D call. This CDR3 has 14 amino acids. Trimming took 2 bases from V and 1 from J, leaving 5 bases between them. Germline CDR1 is SEHNR and CDR2 is FQNEAQ (reference sequence). The CDR3 protein is CASSLLQNTGELFF. The CDR3 DNA follows: TGTGCCAGCAGCTTATTACAGAACACCGGGGAGCTGTTTTTT.

The chain employs TRBV10-3 and TRBJ2-2, with 7 positions matching TRBD1. This CDR3 contains 14 residues. V trimming: 8 bases; J trimming: 6 bases; junction bases outside the gene matches: 9. Germline V gene lookup returns CDR1 ENHRY and CDR2 SYGVKD. This chain's CDR3 is CAISGRGKAGELFF. As DNA, the CDR3 is TGTGCCATCTCGGGCAGGGGGAAAGCCGGGGAGCTGTTTTTT.

The rearrangement uses TRBV5-1 and TRBJ2-6, with D unclear. Trimming left V 3 bases short and J 0 bases short, with 13 bases between. The germline V gene has CDR1 SGHRS and CDR2 YFSETQ. This CDR3 is built from 17 residues. The CDR3 here is CASSSAPTGSGANVLTF. CDR3 bases: TGCGCCAGCAGCTCGGCCCCGACGGGCTCTGGGGCCAACGTCCTGACTTTC.

The chain carries TRBV2 and TRBJ2-1, with 7 bases matching TRBD1. The germline V gene has CDR1 SNHLY and CDR2 FYNNEI. V gave up 6 bases and J gave up 6 bases; unmatched junction bases: 2. CDR3 length equals 12 residues. CDR3: CASRRTGNEQFF. Written as DNA, the CDR3 is TGTGCCAGCAGGCGGACAGGCAATGAGCAGTTCTTC.

This chain connects TRBV5-1 to TRBJ2-1; TRBD1 might be the D (6 bases). The germline V gene has CDR1 SGHRS and CDR2 YFSETQ. The CDR3 loop spans 15 amino acids. The V end was cut by 0 bases, the J end by 5 bases, with 12 bases between. The chain's CDR3 is CASSLGGGRDNEQFF. CDR3 nucleotide sequence: TGCGCCAGCAGCTTGGGTGGGGGCCGGGACAATGAGCAGTTCTTC.

This sequence joins TRBV5-4 and TRBJ2-7; 13 positions agree with TRBD2. The V and J ends lost 5 bases and 0 bases, in that order; junction bases with no gene match: 11. The germline gives CDR1 SGHNT, CDR2 YYREEE (reference sequence). The CDR3 length is 18 residues. CDR3 sequence reads: CASSRGLAGSLSSYEQYF. CDR3 bases: TGTGCCAGCAGTCGGGGACTAGCGGGATCCCTGAGCTCCTACGAGCAGTACTTC.

The chain employs TRBV9 and TRBJ2-1; TRBD2 matches 10 bases. From germline, CDR1 is SGDLS and CDR2 YYNGEE. This CDR3 is built from 17 residues. Germline trimming cut 3 bases from V and 0 bases from J; bases unmatched to any gene: 6. CDR3 sequence (DNA): TGTGCCAGCAGCGAATTAAAGCGGGGGGGCTCCTACAATGAGCAGTTCTTC. The encoded protein is CASSELKRGGSYNEQFF.

The V call is TRBV7-2, the J call TRBJ2-7; 11 nucleotides align to TRBD1. There are 16 residues in the CDR3. V dropped 6 bases and J dropped 3; count of bases not matched to a gene: 10. Germline CDR1 reads SGHTA; CDR2 reads FQGNSA. The CDR3 region is CASSDKRGTGGYEQYF. The CDR3 DNA reads as TGTGCCAGCAGTGATAAAAGGGGGACAGGGGGCTACGAGCAGTACTTC.

The chain employs TRBV5-1 and TRBJ2-2, with a possible D match to TRBD1 (6 bases). CDR1 is SGHRS and CDR2 is YFSETQ in the germline V gene. This CDR3 contains 15 residues. The V end was cut by 0 bases, the J end by 4 bases, with 10 bases between. The CDR3 region is CASSLDRVGTGELFF. The CDR3, as DNA: TGCGCCAGCAGCTTGGACAGGGTAGGCACCGGGGAGCTGTTTTTT.

CDR3 in DNA: TGTGCCAGCAGTCCAATAACTAGCGGTCGCACAGATACGCAGTATTTT. As protein: CASSPITSGRTDTQYF. This chain uses TRBV27 with TRBJ2-3, with 8 bases that match TRBD2. Per germline, CDR1 MNHEY and CDR2 SMNVEV (reference sequence). J lost 1 base, V lost 5 bases, and 8 bases had no gene match. The length of the CDR3 is 16 residues.